This record covers a single TCR beta chain. The specificity of this receptor is unknown. Base qualities are not at hand, and no much larger clone is one base apart. These reads were obtained on an Illumina NovaSeq 6000. cDNA libraries for TCRalpha and TCRbeta were prepared by 5'RACE using constant-segment primers, with sample barcodes and unique molecular identifiers added. RNA was extracted from every sample with Trizol reagent. The libraries were amplified in two PCR steps, and the second step added a second sample barcode and Illumina TruSeq adapters. Sequencing of the libraries was done on an Illumina NovaSeq, producing 2 x 150 bp paired-end reads. The paper's processing steps were these. With migec v1.2.7, reads were demultiplexed and then collapsed into UMI-guided consensus sequences. Using mixcr v2.1.11, the UMI consensuses were aligned to TRA and TRB V and J templates and assembled into clonotypes. A clonotype was counted as expanded or contracted only when both edgeR and NoisET called the clonotype significant, with the noise models trained on biological replicates. For edgeR calls, a false discovery rate-adjusted p below 0.01 and a log2 fold-change threshold of 1 were applied. As an exploratory analysis of dynamics, PCA with hierarchical clustering was applied to max-normalized trajectories of the 1000 most abundant clonotypes. Separately sequenced CD4+ and CD8+ repertoires were used to assign a CD4 or CD8 phenotype to each responding clone. The public reads were reprocessed in TCRdb via fastp at Q25 and MiXCR, keeping in-frame beta chains. Rows are unified per CDR3 protein, each entry keeping the most common DNA and genes. TCRdb's processing, not the authors' own work, is the source of the V and J calls. This sample is represented by more than 250,000 distinct CDR3 sequences; around 16% of them were singletons. The ten largest account for 22% of the sample.

V sheds 1 base and J sheds 8 bases, leaving 12 bases between their ends. The CDR3 runs 14 amino acids, cysteine and phenylalanine included. The read is trimmed to its CDR3 DNA, 42 bases read in frame from base 1. The germline V gene yields KGHSH for CDR1 and LQKENI for CDR2. The entry originates in a study of T-cell memory formation after mild COVID-19 (dated by TCRdb to about 2021). In terms of the full investigation: TCR sequence clusters from the two donors were found to be largely donor specific. T-cell clones expanding and contracting after mild COVID-19 in a couple of donors were tracked by longitudinal TCRalpha and TCRbeta repertoire sequencing. The cohort comprised two young, previously healthy adult volunteers, one female and one male. General study outcomes and caveats: Only a couple of mild cases were covered by the study, and larger cohorts that include severe cases with pre-infection samples were considered necessary. The detection of some responding clones in pre-infection memory suggests that pre-existing cross-reactive memory T cells joined the SARS-CoV-2 response. Contracting CD4+ clones were found mainly in CM and EM memory subsets, while CD8+ clones were enriched in EMRA. SARS-CoV-2 specificity was not confirmed for the second-wave clones peaking on day 37. Balanced CD4/CD8 phenotypes were observed for clones contracting from day 15 to 85, whereas a bias towards CD4+ was observed for a second wave of clones expanding from day 15 to 37.

Ficoll-Paque density gradient centrifugation was the method used to isolate PBMCs. This TCR came from a man aged 18 to 35 who had mild COVID-19 (a few samples of this study predate the infection). The sample titles of this study are shuffled in the database, so cell type and time point are left out; the donor was told from shared clones. The sequence joins TRBV18 to TRBJ2-1, and the D gene may be TRBD1, 6 bases matching. Sequenced input: PBMCs or a T cell subset sorted from them (not recorded which). The DNA reads TGTGCCAGCTCACCACGGGCAGGGGCGGATGAGCAGTTCTTC. This yields the protein CASSPRAGADEQFF.